The 30 T cell receptor beta chains presented below share a single source sample, sequenced in a study of shared clonotypes between healthy human individuals. Assay used: immunoSEQ multiplex PCR; TCRdb lists only in-frame clones, some missing. The table records about 2 million clones, 85% to 95% of them present only once. Sequencing was carried out using naive CD4+ T cells sorted from blood. Subset of the sample: CD45RA+ positively selected. The source of these receptors is a man younger than 35 in good health.

The J gene is TRBJ2-5, the V gene TRBV28; 9 nucleotides agree with TRBD2. The ends lost 6 bases at V and 0 bases at J; junction bases unmatched: 8. The CDR3 length is 16 residues. Germline assignment: CDR1 MDHEN and CDR2 SYDVKM. CDR3: CASSDAGLAYQETQYF. In nucleotides, the CDR3 is TGTGCCAGCAGCGATGCGGGACTAGCATACCAAGAGACCCAGTACTTC.

This chain links TRBV28 with TRBJ1-4; D remains unclear. This CDR3 is 15 amino acids long. Germline V CDR1 and CDR2: MDHEN, SYDVKM. Trimming removed 3 bases at V and 6 bases at J, with 14 bases between. The CDR3 coding sequence is TGTGCCAGCAGTTTCTATGTTGTGGCCCATGAAAAACTGTTTTTT. Translation gives CASSFYVVAHEKLFF.

This clone was picked up one time. This chain joins TRBV6-5 and TRBJ1-2; D is uncertain. V lost 10 bases and J 8 bases, leaving 17 bases between the germline ends. Per germline, CDR1 MNHEY and CDR2 SVGAGI. The CDR3 contains 12 residues. CDR3 bases: TGTGCCACATCCCTCACTCCGGGGGGCTACACCTTC. Its translation: CATSLTPGGYTF.

There are a few counts of this clone. This sequence joins TRBV7-2 and TRBJ2-5; D is possibly TRBD2 (7 bases). The J call may be faulty, since TRBJ2-7 better matches the DNA end. There are 15 residues in the CDR3. The germline V gene has CDR1 SGHTA and CDR2 FQGNSA. As DNA, the CDR3 is TGTGCCAGCAGCTTAGAGTTGGGGGGGCGAGGCGAGCAGTACTTC. It translates to CASSLELGGRGEQYF.

V gene TRBV4-1 combines with J gene TRBJ1-2; D is undetermined. This CDR3 is built from 13 residues. Trimming pared 0 bases from V and 4 bases from J, leaving 6 bases between. The germline CDR1 and CDR2 sequences are MGHRA and YSYEKL. The CDR3 reads CASSQDRIYGYTF. CDR3 nucleotide sequence: TGCGCCAGCAGCCAAGATCGAATCTATGGCTACACCTTC.

The gene calls are TRBV5-1 and TRBJ2-5; D call uncertain. The length of the CDR3 is 15 residues. V dropped 3 bases and J dropped 1 base, with 13 bases sitting between them. Germline CDR1 reads SGHRS; CDR2 reads YFSETQ. CDR3 nucleotides: TGCGCCAGCAGCTCGCTTAGCCTAGGCCAAGAGACCCAGTACTTC. This encodes CASSSLSLGQETQYF.

This chain uses TRBV10-3 with TRBJ1-1; TRBD1 is a possible D gene (6 bases). Germline V lookup: CDR1 ENHRY, CDR2 SYGVKD. Trimming left V 6 bases short and J 6 bases short, with 14 bases between. There are 13 residues in the CDR3. CDR3 sequence reads: CAISGDKRAEAFF. The CDR3 nucleotides are TGTGCCATCAGCGGGGACAAGCGGGCTGAAGCTTTCTTT.

This chain uses TRBV30 with TRBJ1-4, with no clear D. In germline, CDR1 is GTSNPN, CDR2 SVGIG (reference sequence). CDR3 length equals 13 residues. V lost 0 bases, J lost 7 bases, and 9 bases lay in between. This chain's CDR3 is CAWSVGSSEKLFF. The CDR3, as DNA: TGTGCCTGGAGTGTGGGCTCGTCTGAAAAACTGTTTTTT.

The chain is built from TRBV7-2 and TRBJ2-1; no firm D call. The germline gives CDR1 SGHTA, CDR2 FQGNSA. This CDR3 region has 14 residues. Trimming left V 4 bases short and J 4 bases short, with 11 bases between. Here the CDR3 DNA reads TGTGCCAGCAGCTCACGGACGGTATACAATGAGCAGTTCTTC. Its translation: CASSSRTVYNEQFF.

This rearrangement joins TRBV13 to TRBJ1-2; possible D gene TRBD1, 6 bases. Trimming stripped 4 bases from V and 7 bases from J, with 16 bases between. Germline V gene data show CDR1 as PRHDT and CDR2 as FYEKMQ (reference sequence). There are 14 residues in the CDR3. In nucleotides, the CDR3 is TGTGCCAGCAGCTCGGCTCAACAGGGACCTGGCTACACCTTC. It specifies CASSSAQQGPGYTF.

This chain connects TRBV6-5 to TRBJ1-4; unclear D gene. The CDR3 is 15 amino acids. Per the germline V gene, CDR1 is MNHEY and CDR2 is SVGAGI. V lost 0 bases and J 5 bases, leaving 10 bases between the germline ends. As DNA, the CDR3 is TGTGCCAGCAGTTACTCGAGGGCATCGAATGAAAAACTGTTTTTT. Amino acid sequence: CASSYSRASNEKLFF.

The CDR3 reads CASSKGTRNEQYF. CDR3 nucleotide sequence: TGTGCCAGCAGCAAAGGGACTAGGAACGAGCAGTACTTC. The chain is built from TRBV7-2 and TRBJ2-7; TRBD2 aligns across 8 bases. Germline V gene lookup returns CDR1 SGHTA and CDR2 FQGNSA. This CDR3 has 13 residues. V trimming: 5 bases; J trimming: 5 bases; junction bases outside the gene matches: 5.

This clone has only one observation. The V gene is TRBV4-1, the J gene TRBJ2-3, with D possibly TRBD2 on 6 matching bases. The CDR3 runs 14 residues. V gave up 3 bases and J gave up 8 bases, with 15 bases separating them. Germline assignment: CDR1 MGHRA and CDR2 YSYEKL. The CDR3 region has the DNA TGCGCCAGCAGCCACGGCCGGGACTCTGGTACGCAGTATTTT. It translates to CASSHGRDSGTQYF.

Regarding this clone: Compared with germline, one end of the junction differs, possibly owing to a read error. The chain recombines TRBV11-2 with TRBJ2-7, with D maybe TRBD1 (5 bases). In germline, CDR1 is SGHAT, CDR2 FQNNGV. This CDR3 is built from 12 residues. CDR3 nucleotides: TGTGCCAGCAGCTTAGTAGCAGGGCGGTCACAGTTC. It specifies CASSLVAGRSQF.

The chain links TRBV6-1 to TRBJ2-1; 8 nucleotides line up with TRBD2. Germline loops: CDR1 MNHNS, CDR2 SASEGT. This CDR3 is 15 amino acids long. V trimming: 2 bases; J trimming: 3 bases; junction bases outside the gene matches: 3. CDR3: CASSEPGTSYNEQFF. The DNA of the CDR3 is TGTGCCAGCAGTGAACCCGGGACTAGCTACAATGAGCAGTTCTTC.

J is TRBJ1-4 and V is TRBV25-1, with TRBD1 matching over 7 bases. Per germline, CDR1 MGHDK and CDR2 SYGVNS. There are 15 residues in the CDR3. Trimming cost V 3 bases and J 5 bases; bases outside gene matches: 6. The chain's CDR3 is CASSDPGGSNEKLFF. CDR3 nucleotide sequence: TGTGCCAGCAGTGATCCAGGGGGTTCGAATGAAAAACTGTTTTTT.

The CDR3 DNA reads TGTGCCAGCAGAACGGCCTACGAGCAGTACTTC. It encodes CASRTAYEQYF. This chain uses TRBV6-1 with TRBJ2-7; unclear D gene. With 6 bases removed from V and 2 bases from J, the gap between germline ends came to 5 bases. Germline loops: CDR1 MNHNS, CDR2 SASEGT. The CDR3 totals 11 residues.

Concerning this clone itself: The sample carries other DNA sequences with the same CDR3. The chain recombines TRBV18 with TRBJ2-5; D uncertain. The V and J ends lost 2 bases and 2 bases respectively, with 6 bases between them. The CDR3 extends over 13 amino acids. CDR1 is KGHSH, CDR2 LQKENI, per germline. CDR3 amino acids: CASSPKAQETQYF. The CDR3, as DNA: TGTGCCAGCTCACCAAAGGCACAAGAGACCCAGTACTTC.

The chain couples TRBV11-2 to TRBJ2-5; D is ambiguous. The CDR3 covers 9 residues. Looked up from germline, CDR1 is SGHAT and CDR2 is FQNNGV. V lost 5 bases to trimming and J lost 13 bases, with 8 bases between them. The CDR3 nucleotides read TGTGCCAGCAGCCCCCTCGGGTACTTC. Its translation: CASSPLGYF.

About this clone: The identical CDR3 is also encoded by other nucleotide sequences in the sample. This chain joins TRBV28 and TRBJ1-5; D gene uncertain. Germline-derived CDR1 and CDR2 are MDHEN and SYDVKM. The CDR3 covers 12 residues. The germline V and J ends were trimmed by 3 bases and 6 bases, with 6 bases remaining between them. CDR3 DNA: TGTGCCAGCAGTTTCGGTAGTCAGCCCCAGCATTTT. It translates to CASSFGSQPQHF.

This rearrangement joins TRBV27 to TRBJ2-2; D assignment may be TRBD1 or TRBD2 (5 bases each). With 6 bases removed from V and 2 bases from J, the gap between germline ends came to 10 bases. Germline V gene sequence: CDR1 MNHEY, CDR2 SMNVEV (reference sequence). CDR3 size: 14 residues. Written as DNA, the CDR3 is TGTGCCAGCAGACGGGACGGAAACACCGGGGAGCTGTTTTTT. Amino acids: CASRRDGNTGELFF.

The J gene is TRBJ1-5, the V gene TRBV19; 8 nucleotides agree with TRBD1. V shed 2 bases and J 7 bases; nucleotides not matched to a gene: 4. This CDR3 is built from 14 residues. Per germline, CDR1 LNHDA and CDR2 SQIVND (reference sequence). The CDR3 coding sequence is TGTGCCAGTAGTATAAGGGCAGGGGGCCAGCCCCAGCATTTT. Amino acid sequence: CASSIRAGGQPQHF.

This rearrangement joins TRBV10-2 to TRBJ1-5, with a weak D call TRBD1 (6 bases). The V end was cut by 6 bases, the J end by 2 bases, with 17 bases between. The V gene's germline CDR1 is WSHSY and CDR2 SAAADI. There are 16 residues in the CDR3. The CDR3 DNA is TGCGCCAGCAGCGCACAGGGCCCCTCGGGCAATCAGCCCCAGCATTTT. It codes for CASSAQGPSGNQPQHF.

The chain employs TRBV10-3 and TRBJ2-5; D might be TRBD2 (5 bases). V was trimmed by 3 bases and J by 2 bases, leaving 13 bases between them. The CDR3 is 15 amino acids. Germline loops: CDR1 ENHRY, CDR2 SYGVKD. This CDR3 reads CAISESLAIQETQYF. The CDR3 DNA is TGTGCCATCAGTGAATCCCTAGCAATTCAAGAGACCCAGTACTTC.

The CDR3 here is CASSLTSQDSYEQYF. The CDR3, as DNA: TGTGCCAGCAGCCTCACCTCACAGGATTCCTACGAGCAGTACTTC. This chain joins TRBV9 and TRBJ2-7, with D tentatively TRBD1 (5 bases). Trimming removed 4 bases at V and 1 base at J, with 15 bases between. CDR1 is SGDLS, CDR2 YYNGEE, per germline. CDR3 size: 15 residues. The variable domain in full, with the rest retrieved from reference TRBV9 and TRBJ2-7, is DSGVTQTPKHLITATGQRVTLRCSPRSGDLSVYWYQQSLDQGLQFLIQYYNGEERAKGNILERFSAQQFPDLHSELNLSSLELGDSALYFCASSLTSQDSYEQYFGPGTRLTVT.

This clone was seen a single time. This chain connects TRBV5-1 to TRBJ2-3; D unresolved. V lost 0 bases and J lost 4, with 15 bases in between. The length of the CDR3 is 16 residues. In germline, CDR1 is SGHRS, CDR2 YFSETQ. Here the CDR3 reads CASSLGGIAHSDTQYF. CDR3 DNA sequence: TGCGCCAGCAGCTTGGGGGGTATAGCCCATTCAGATACGCAGTATTTT.

The V and J genes are TRBV5-1 and TRBJ2-7, with D tentatively TRBD2 (5 bases). The CDR3 is 15 residues long. Germline V gives CDR1 SGHRS, CDR2 YFSETQ. Trimming took 0 bases from V and 3 from J, leaving 13 bases between them. The CDR3 loop reads CASSLDLTSGYEQYF. The CDR3 nucleotides read TGCGCCAGCAGCTTGGATCTAACTAGTGGCTACGAGCAGTACTTC.

The sample holds one count of this clone. The sample holds other DNA sequences that translate to the same CDR3. V is TRBV28 and J is TRBJ1-2, with D possibly TRBD1 on 5 matching bases. Germline-derived CDR1 and CDR2 are MDHEN and SYDVKM. The CDR3 contains 13 residues. V was cut by 5 bases and J by 4 bases, with 11 bases left in between. Here the CDR3 DNA reads TGTGCCAGCAGTCCCCCTAGGGGCTATGGCTACACCTTC. Its translation: CASSPPRGYGYTF.

The chain couples TRBV30 to TRBJ2-6, with D possibly being TRBD2 (5 bases). V was shortened by 0 bases and J by 2 bases, with 8 bases between the two germline ends. The CDR3 runs to 15 residues. Germline V gene lookup returns CDR1 GTSNPN and CDR2 SVGIG (reference sequence). DNA of the CDR3: TGTGCCTGGAGTGTCGAGGGCGCTGGGGCCAACGTCCTGACTTTC. It specifies CAWSVEGAGANVLTF.

This chain links TRBV10-3 with TRBJ1-3; D uncertain. CDR3 length equals 16 residues. Trimming stripped 0 bases from V and 1 base from J, with 10 bases between. Per the germline V gene, CDR1 is ENHRY and CDR2 is SYGVKD. CDR3: CAISESTRESGNTIYF. CDR3 nucleotide sequence: TGTGCCATCAGTGAGTCAACGAGGGAATCTGGAAACACCATATATTTT.